This T cell receptor beta chain was identified in a study of blood T cell repertoires in COVID-19. Study-level background: From T cells, B-cell-depleted T cells, or PBMCs came the material, which was cDNA or gDNA.

The V and J ends lost 4 bases and 7 bases, in that order; junction bases with no gene match: 10. The CDR3 loop spans 14 amino acids. The germline CDR1 and CDR2 sequences are SGHRS and YFSETQ. Clones were sequenced by immunoSEQ multiplex PCR, and TCRdb holds only the in-frame ones, with some missing. The repertoire consists of more than 25,000 clones, with around 83% occurring once and the leading ten covering approximately 24%. This clone was seen only once. This sequence joins TRBV5-1 and TRBJ1-2; 7 nucleotides align to TRBD1. The receptor's source is a man in his 70s with active COVID-19. What was sequenced was peripheral blood. CDR3 in amino acids: CASSPIEQGIGYTF. The CDR3 DNA sequence: TGCGCCAGCAGCCCGATCGAACAGGGGATTGGCTACACCTTC.